The sequence of this T cell receptor (beta chain) was determined in a study of blood T cells in healthy people across ages. Remarks on this clonotype: What it binds is unknown.

Each donor's blood draw was roughly 10 milliliters of peripheral blood. Study-level points and caveats: A roughly linear fall in TCR beta diversity per million T cells was seen with increasing age.

A sample-barcoded 5' primer and a J-beta primer mix were used in a second PCR of about 7 to 12 cycles. Every cDNA molecule carried a tag from a template-switch adaptor bearing 12 random nucleotides. From the 5' RACE reads, TCRdb called clonotypes with MiXCR, one entry per CDR3 protein. The sample includes around 800,000 distinct CDR3 sequences, approximately 67% of them seen just once. From germline, CDR1 is SGHRS and CDR2 YFSETQ. Trimming shortened V by 1 base and J by 1 base, and 10 bases separated the two germline ends. CDR3 length: 15 amino acids. The sequence came from a man aged 30 to 45 in good health. This rearrangement joins TRBV5-1 to TRBJ2-3; TRBD1 is a possible D gene (6 bases). Sequenced sample: blood. DNA for the CDR3: TGCGCCAGCAGCTTGATGGGGGCGGGCACAGATACGCAGTATTTT. Amino acid sequence: CASSLMGAGTDTQYF.